This TCR beta chain stems from a study of T cell responses to AZD1222 COVID-19 vaccine (dated by TCRdb to 2020 to 2022). As for the study more broadly: A total of just over 230 trial participants underwent TCR sequencing, of whom about 210 had received two doses of AZD1222 and around 26 had received two doses of the MenACWY control vaccine. Trial participants were enrolled by age into subgroups of 18-55, 56-69 and 70-plus years, and 148, 28 and 57 TCR-sequenced participants, respectively, were included in these subgroups. Paper-wide results and their limitations: Reportedly, almost half of the unique spike-specific TCRs recognized epitopes lying outside the regions that are mutated in the B.1.351 and B.1.1.7 variants. Participants were mostly white British and included more females than males, and it was suggested by the authors that clonal diversity may have been underestimated. Because no samples from the day 14 peak response were available, repertoires could be characterized only after the peak T cell response. CD4 TCRs associated with the vaccine covered the entire spike protein, and the dominant responses were in regions 160-218 and 743-854. The 56-69-year group was small, and its depth increase did not reach significance, likely because of low power. After two AZD1222 doses, both the breadth and the depth of spike-specific TCRs were significantly higher than at day 0 and than in MenACWY recipients. Conclusions about previously exposed vaccinees are limited because only six or seven AZD1222 recipients were SARS-CoV-2 seropositive at baseline.

The time point label, read with the paper, signifies: about 28 days (+/-7) after the second vaccine dose. AZD1222 recipients given second doses at about 4 weeks or at about 12 weeks were pooled, since spike-specific TCR depth and breadth were not found to differ between the two schedules. Vaccinee samples were obtained from the UK trials COV001 and COV002, which included a single-blind randomized controlled phase 2/3 trial of AZD1222 (ChAdOx1 nCoV-19) in healthy adults. Trial participant PBMC samples were collected at day 0 and day 28 after the second dose for TCRbeta chain sequencing. Comment on this clone: Its antigen specificity is not known. There are no base qualities to consult, and no much larger clone falls within one base.

The germline V gene sets CDR1 to SQVTM and CDR2 to ANQGSEA. From cysteine to phenylalanine, the CDR3 is 14 amino acids long. Only CDR3 DNA is held: 42 bases, read in frame from base 1. Trimming at the junction amounts to 7 bases on V and 0 bases on J, and the germline ends lie 13 bases apart. The CDR3 regions of human TCRbeta chains were analyzed by immunosequencing. The authors processed their data as follows. TCRs in the repertoires were compared against a reference library of SARS-CoV-2-specific TCRs that had been generated with the MIRA antigen-specificity platform. Breadth was defined as the fraction of unique TCRs that were SARS-CoV-2-associated. Depth was defined as the fraction of total T cells that were SARS-CoV-2-associated. Using the MIRA data, each spike-specific TCR was assigned both to the spike region to which the TCR was reactive and to a CD4 or CD8 class. Log10-transformed breadth and depth values were compared by one-way ANOVA with Sidak's multiple comparisons tests. TCRdb took over this immuneACCESS table, retaining in-frame rearrangements with V and J assigned. Such tables are incomplete; in checked studies, under half of the missing clones stem from an unresolved V gene, and the remainder is unexplained. V and J calls and clone size are copied from that table; D and trimming were computed from the DNA. The sample table holds about 120,000 clones, of which 88% were seen once. 6.5% of the sample goes to the ten largest clones.

The chain employs TRBV29-1 and TRBJ1-3; matching of 5 bases hints at TRBD1 as the D gene. The receptor was isolated from an adult who received the AZD1222 COVID-19 vaccine. Here the sequenced sample was peripheral blood, taken 28 days after the second AZD1222 dose. The DNA sequence is given as TGCAGCGCCGCCGGACAACTCTCTGGAAACACCATATATTTT. Translated, it reads CSAAGQLSGNTIYF.